This TCR beta chain was identified during a study of memory CD4+ T cells and cytomegalovirus serostatus. V dropped 1 base and J dropped 2 bases, with 6 bases sitting between them. Looked up from germline, CDR1 is SGDLS and CDR2 is YYNGEE. The CDR3 loop spans 13 amino acids. Single viable CD3+CD4+CD8-CD45RO+ cells were sorted as the memory CD4+ T cells. Donors' CMV status reflects serum IgG against pp150, pp28, p38, p52. After thawing, CD4+ T cells were positively selected. Here immunoSEQ multiplex PCR was the method, and the copy in TCRdb shows in-frame clones only, minus some. The sample yields some 44,000 clones, less than 85% seen once. General observations from the study: Suggested: most of the CMV-linked TCR signature lies in CD4+ memory cells. About 40% of the roughly 150 known CMV-associated TCRbeta sequences appeared in CD4+ memory.

In regard to this clone: Its antigen is not identified.

This sequence joins TRBV9 and TRBJ2-5; D unresolved. This receptor was taken from an adult in good health and CMV-seronegative. Source material: memory CD4+ T cells from blood. Here the CDR3 reads CASSVTGQETQYF. Written as DNA, the CDR3 is TGTGCCAGCAGCGTAACCGGTCAAGAGACCCAGTACTTC.